This T cell receptor beta chain was identified in a study of tumor-infiltrating lymphocytes in primary liver carcinoma. Study information: The yield of productive TCRbeta reads per sample was roughly 3.65 to 7.5 million and was similar across tissue types.

Making TCR beta cDNA involved around 500 ng total RNA and a constant-region primer. ARM-PCR was slightly modified, and three nested multiplex PCR rounds with it gave rise to the TCR beta libraries. TRBV1-TRBV30 forward and Cbeta reverse primers drove the first two roughly 10-cycle rounds. MiXCR, run by TCRdb on the multiplex PCR reads, gives a single entry per CDR3 protein. This repertoire shows more than 75,000 distinct CDR3 sequences, 60% to 75% found once; its top ten account for 15% to 20%. For each extraction, RNA and DNA were obtained together from approximately 20-30 mg of unsorted bulk tissue. The CDR3 spans 14 residues. The germline V gene has CDR1 SGHTA and CDR2 FQGTGA. J gave up 7 bases and V 4 bases, and 5 bases lay outside the gene matches.

This TCR derives from a man aged 35 to 55 with primary liver carcinoma and hepatitis B virus infection. The chain joins TRBV7-3 to TRBJ2-1; TRBD2 matches 9 bases. Material for sequencing was liver tumor tissue from sampling region 1. Subset indicated: tumor region T1, superior pole. The CDR3 reads CASSYVAGVNEQFF. CDR3 bases: TGTGCCAGCAGCTACGTAGCGGGAGTTAATGAGCAGTTCTTC.